This T cell receptor (beta chain) was profiled in a study of post-analysis software for immune sequencing data. Findings and limits, study-wide: Comparison of patients with controls showed roughly five TRBV segments more frequent in patients, TRBV5-6, TRBV5-1 and TRBV20-1 among them.

Germline CDR1 is SGHAT and CDR2 is FQDESV (reference sequence). V lost 1 base and J lost 10; bases outside the gene matches: 6. The CDR3 covers 13 residues. Built from TCR beta cDNA, the libraries had unique molecular identifiers in them. Researchers reported roughly 510,000 cDNA molecules coming from around 1 to 9.1 million T cells. From the PCR reads, TCRdb called clonotypes with MiXCR, one entry per CDR3 protein. Here the sample spans about 180,000 distinct CDR3 sequences, roughly 31% being singletons. The sample holds a few counts of this clonotype. As yet, its antigen is unknown. Sequencing was performed on blood. This TCR came from a girl between 5 and 17 years old with multiple sclerosis. The chain is built from TRBV11-1 and TRBJ2-7, with TRBD2 identical over 8 bases. CDR3 nucleotide sequence: TGTGCCAGCAGCTTAGAAAGCAGCGGGAGTCAGTACTTC. Encoded protein: CASSLESSGSQYF.